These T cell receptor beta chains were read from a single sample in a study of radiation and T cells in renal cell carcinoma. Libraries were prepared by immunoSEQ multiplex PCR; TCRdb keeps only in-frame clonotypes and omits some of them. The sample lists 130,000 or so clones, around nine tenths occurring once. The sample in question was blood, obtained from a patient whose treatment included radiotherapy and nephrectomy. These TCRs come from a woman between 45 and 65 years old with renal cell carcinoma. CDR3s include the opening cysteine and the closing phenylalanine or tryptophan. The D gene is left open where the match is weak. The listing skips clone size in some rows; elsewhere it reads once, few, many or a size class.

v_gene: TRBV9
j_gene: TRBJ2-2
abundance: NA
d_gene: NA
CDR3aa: CASSGPDGHANTGELFF
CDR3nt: TGTGCCAGCAGCGGCCCGGACGGGCACGCGAACACCGGGGAGCTGTTTTTT

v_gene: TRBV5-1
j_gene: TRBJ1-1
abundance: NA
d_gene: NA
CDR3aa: CASSFRDLTEAFF
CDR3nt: TGCGCCAGCAGCTTCAGGGATCTGACTGAAGCTTTCTTT

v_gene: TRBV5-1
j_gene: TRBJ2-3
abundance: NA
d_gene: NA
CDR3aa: CASSPVIGSTDTQYF
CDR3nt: TGCGCCAGCAGCCCGGTTATTGGAAGCACAGATACGCAGTATTTT

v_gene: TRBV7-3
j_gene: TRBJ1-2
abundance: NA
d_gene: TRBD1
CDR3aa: CASSPGQGDYYGYTF
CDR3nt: TGTGCCAGCAGCCCCGGACAGGGGGACTACTATGGCTACACCTTC

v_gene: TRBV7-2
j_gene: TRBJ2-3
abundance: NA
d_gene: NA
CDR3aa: CASSLWGITDTQYF
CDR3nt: TGTGCCAGCAGCTTGTGGGGGATCACAGATACGCAGTATTTT

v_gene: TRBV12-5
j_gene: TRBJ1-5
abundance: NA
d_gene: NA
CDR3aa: CASAARQGSPNQPQHF
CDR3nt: TGTGCTAGTGCCGCAAGGCAGGGGTCCCCCAATCAGCCCCAGCATTTT

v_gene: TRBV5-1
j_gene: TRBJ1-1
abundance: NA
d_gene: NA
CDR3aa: CASSLVAGNTEAFF
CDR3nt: TGCGCCAGCAGCTTGGTTGCAGGGAACACTGAAGCTTTCTTT

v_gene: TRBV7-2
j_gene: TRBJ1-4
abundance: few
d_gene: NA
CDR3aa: CASSLGPINEKLFF
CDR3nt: TGTGCCAGCAGCTTAGGTCCCATTAATGAAAAACTGTTTTTT

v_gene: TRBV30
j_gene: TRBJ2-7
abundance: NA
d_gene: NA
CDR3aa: CAWSGLYEQYF
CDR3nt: TGTGCCTGGAGTGGACTATACGAGCAGTACTTC

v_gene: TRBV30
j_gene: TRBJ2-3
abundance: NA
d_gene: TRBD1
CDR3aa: CAWRSRGRDTQYF
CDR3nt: TGTGCCTGGAGGTCCAGGGGGCGAGATACGCAGTATTTT

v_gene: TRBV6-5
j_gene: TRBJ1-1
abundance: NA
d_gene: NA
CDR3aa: CASSRGPTEAFF
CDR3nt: TGTGCCAGCAGTCGTGGACCCACTGAAGCTTTCTTT

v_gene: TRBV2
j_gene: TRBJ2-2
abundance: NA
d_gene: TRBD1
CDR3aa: CASSEGTGSNTGELFF
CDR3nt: TGTGCCAGCAGTGAAGGGACAGGGAGTAACACCGGGGAGCTGTTTTTT

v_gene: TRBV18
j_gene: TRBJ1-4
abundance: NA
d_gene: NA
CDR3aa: CASSPGIGEDEKLFF
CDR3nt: TGTGCCAGCTCACCCGGGATAGGGGAAGATGAAAAACTGTTTTTT

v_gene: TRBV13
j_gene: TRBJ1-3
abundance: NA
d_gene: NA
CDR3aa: CASSFGAVTGNTIYF
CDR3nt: TGTGCCAGCAGCTTCGGGGCAGTTACTGGAAACACCATATATTTT

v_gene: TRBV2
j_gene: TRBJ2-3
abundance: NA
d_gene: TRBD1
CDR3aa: CASRQGVWTDTQYF
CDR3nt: TGTGCCAGCAGGCAGGGGGTATGGACAGATACGCAGTATTTT

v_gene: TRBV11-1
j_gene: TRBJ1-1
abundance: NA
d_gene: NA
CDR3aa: CASKSLNTEAFF
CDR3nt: TGTGCCAGCAAATCACTGAACACTGAAGCTTTCTTT

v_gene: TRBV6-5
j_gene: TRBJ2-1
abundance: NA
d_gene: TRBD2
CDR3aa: CAAGGPSYNEQFF
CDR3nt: TGTGCCGCGGGGGGCCCATCCTACAATGAGCAGTTCTTC

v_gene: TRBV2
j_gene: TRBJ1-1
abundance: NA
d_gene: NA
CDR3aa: CASRLGVNTEAFF
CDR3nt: TGTGCCAGCAGACTGGGCGTGAACACTGAAGCTTTCTTT

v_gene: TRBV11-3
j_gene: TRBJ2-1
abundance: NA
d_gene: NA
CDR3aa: CASSLVWSAGNEQFF
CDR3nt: TGTGCCAGCAGCTTAGTGTGGTCGGCGGGCAATGAGCAGTTCTTC

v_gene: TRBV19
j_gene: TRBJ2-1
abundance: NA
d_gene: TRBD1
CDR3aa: CASTPDRVNEQFF
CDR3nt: TGTGCCAGTACCCCTGACAGGGTGAATGAGCAGTTCTTC

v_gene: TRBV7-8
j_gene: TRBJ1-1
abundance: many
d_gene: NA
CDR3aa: CASSLGVRGNTEAFF
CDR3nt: TGTGCCAGCAGCTTAGGGGTCCGGGGGAACACTGAAGCTTTCTTT

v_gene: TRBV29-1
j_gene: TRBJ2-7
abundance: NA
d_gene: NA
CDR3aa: CSVAKSGYEQYF
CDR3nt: TGCAGCGTCGCAAAGTCCGGCTACGAGCAGTACTTC

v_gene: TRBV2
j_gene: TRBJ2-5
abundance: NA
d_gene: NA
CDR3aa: CAGSLYRRTQETQYF
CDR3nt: TGTGCCGGAAGTCTCTACAGGAGGACCCAAGAGACCCAGTACTTC

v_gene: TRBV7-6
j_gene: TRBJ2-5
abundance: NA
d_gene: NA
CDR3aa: CASSSQDRIQETQYF
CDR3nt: TGTGCCAGCAGTTCCCAGGACCGAATTCAAGAGACCCAGTACTTC

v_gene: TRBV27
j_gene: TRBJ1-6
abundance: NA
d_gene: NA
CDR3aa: CASSLWGSPLHF
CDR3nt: TGTGCCAGCAGTTTGTGGGGATCACCCCTCCACTTT

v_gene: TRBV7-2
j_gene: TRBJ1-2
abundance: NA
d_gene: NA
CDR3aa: CASSPTRTDIGYTF
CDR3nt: TGTGCCAGCAGCCCCACGAGGACAGACATAGGCTACACCTTC

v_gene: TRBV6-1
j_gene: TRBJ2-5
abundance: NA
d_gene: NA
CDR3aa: CASILGGPPRETQYF
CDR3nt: TGTGCCAGCATTCTTGGGGGGCCCCCCCGAGAGACCCAGTACTTC

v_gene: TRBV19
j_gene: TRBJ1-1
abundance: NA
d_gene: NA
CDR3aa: CASSIWSARNTEAFF
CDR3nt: TGTGCCAGTAGTATATGGAGCGCCCGGAACACTGAAGCTTTCTTT

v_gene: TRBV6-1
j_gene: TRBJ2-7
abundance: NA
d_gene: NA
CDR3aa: CASSLENHEQYF
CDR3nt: TGTGCCAGCAGCTTGGAGAACCACGAGCAGTACTTC

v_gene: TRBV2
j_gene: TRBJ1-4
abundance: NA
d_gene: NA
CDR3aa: CASSDLVGEKLFF
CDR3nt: TGTGCCAGCAGTGACTTAGTTGGGGAAAAACTGTTTTTT

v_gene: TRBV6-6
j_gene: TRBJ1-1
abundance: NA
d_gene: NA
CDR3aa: CAASRGNTEAFF
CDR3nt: TGTGCAGCTAGCAGAGGGAACACTGAAGCTTTCTTT

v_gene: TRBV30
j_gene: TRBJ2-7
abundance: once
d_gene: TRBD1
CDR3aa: CAWRLQGDEQYF
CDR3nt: TGTGCCTGGAGACTACAGGGGGACGAGCAGTACTTC

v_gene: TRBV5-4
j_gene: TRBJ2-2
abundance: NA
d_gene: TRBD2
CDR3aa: CASSSGTSFVNTGELFF
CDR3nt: TGTGCCAGCAGCTCAGGGACTAGCTTTGTGAACACCGGGGAGCTGTTTTTT

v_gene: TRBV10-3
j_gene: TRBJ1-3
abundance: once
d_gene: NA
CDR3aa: CAINSEFSGNTIYF
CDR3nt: TGTGCCATCAATTCGGAGTTCTCTGGAAACACCATATATTTT

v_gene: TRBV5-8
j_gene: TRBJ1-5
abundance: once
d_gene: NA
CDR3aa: CASSLAGTAISNQPQHF
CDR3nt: TGTGCCAGCAGCTTGGCCGGGACCGCTATTAGCAATCAGCCCCAGCATTTT

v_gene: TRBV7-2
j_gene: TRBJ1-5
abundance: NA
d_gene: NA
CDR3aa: CASRDPNQPQHF
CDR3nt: TGTGCCAGCAGGGATCCTAATCAGCCCCAGCATTTT

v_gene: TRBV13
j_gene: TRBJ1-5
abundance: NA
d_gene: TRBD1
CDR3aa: CASSFQGDSNQPQHF
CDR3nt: TGTGCCAGCAGCTTCCAGGGGGATAGCAATCAGCCCCAGCATTTT

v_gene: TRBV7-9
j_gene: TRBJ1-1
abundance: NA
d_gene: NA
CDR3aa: CASSYSGGPENEAFF
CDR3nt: TGTGCCAGCAGCTACTCGGGGGGCCCGGAGAACGAAGCTTTCTTT

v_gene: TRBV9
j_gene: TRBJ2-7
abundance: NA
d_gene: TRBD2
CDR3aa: CASSVGVTSGGREQYF
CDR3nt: TGTGCCAGCAGCGTAGGCGTGACTAGCGGGGGTCGTGAGCAGTACTTC

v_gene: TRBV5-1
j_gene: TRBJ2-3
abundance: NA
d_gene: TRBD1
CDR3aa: CASSQDRGRVADTQYF
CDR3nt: TGCGCCAGCAGCCAAGACAGGGGTAGAGTCGCAGATACGCAGTATTTT

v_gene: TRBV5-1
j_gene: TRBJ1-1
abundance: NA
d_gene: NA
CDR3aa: CASSLTTGHNTEAFF
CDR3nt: TGCGCCAGCAGCTTGACGACCGGACACAACACTGAAGCTTTCTTT

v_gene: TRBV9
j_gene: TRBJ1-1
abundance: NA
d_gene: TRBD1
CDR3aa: CASSVGTVNTEAFF
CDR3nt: TGTGCCAGCAGCGTCGGGACAGTTAACACTGAAGCTTTCTTT

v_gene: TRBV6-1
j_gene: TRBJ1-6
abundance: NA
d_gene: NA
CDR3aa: CASSDRTGEGPLHF
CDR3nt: TGTGCCAGCAGTGATCGGACGGGTGAGGGGCCCCTCCACTTT

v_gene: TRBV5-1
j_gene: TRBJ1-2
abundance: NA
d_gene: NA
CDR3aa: CASGQGPGPYGYTF
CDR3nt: TGCGCCAGCGGGCAGGGCCCGGGCCCCTATGGCTACACCTTC

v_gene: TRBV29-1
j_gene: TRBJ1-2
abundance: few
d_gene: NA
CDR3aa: CSALEANYTF
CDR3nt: TGCAGCGCCCTCGAGGCGAACTACACCTTC